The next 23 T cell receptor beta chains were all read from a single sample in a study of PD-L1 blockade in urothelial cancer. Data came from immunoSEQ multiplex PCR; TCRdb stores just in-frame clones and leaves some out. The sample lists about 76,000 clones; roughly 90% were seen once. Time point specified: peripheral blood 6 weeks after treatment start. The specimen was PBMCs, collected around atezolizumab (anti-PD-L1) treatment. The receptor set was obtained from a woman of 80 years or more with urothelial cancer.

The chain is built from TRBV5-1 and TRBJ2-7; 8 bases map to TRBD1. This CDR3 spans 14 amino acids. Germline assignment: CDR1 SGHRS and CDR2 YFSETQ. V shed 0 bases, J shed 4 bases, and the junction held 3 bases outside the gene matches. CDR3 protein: CASSLAGGGYEQYF. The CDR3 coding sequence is TGCGCCAGCAGCTTGGCAGGGGGCGGTTACGAGCAGTACTTC.

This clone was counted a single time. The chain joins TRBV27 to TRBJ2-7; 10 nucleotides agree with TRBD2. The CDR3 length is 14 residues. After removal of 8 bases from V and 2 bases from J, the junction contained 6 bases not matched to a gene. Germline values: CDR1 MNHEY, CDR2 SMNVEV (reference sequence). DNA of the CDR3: TGTGCCAGCCGTCTAGCGGGAGATACCTACGAGCAGTACTTC. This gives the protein CASRLAGDTYEQYF.

The CDR3 loop is CASSPSRAQTYNEQFF. For the CDR3, the DNA is TGTGCCAGCAGCCCCTCCCGAGCGCAGACCTACAATGAGCAGTTCTTC. The chain employs TRBV11-2 and TRBJ2-1, with D unresolved. Trimming removed 5 bases at V and 2 bases at J, with 16 bases between. In germline, CDR1 is SGHAT, CDR2 FQNNGV. The CDR3 spans 16 residues.

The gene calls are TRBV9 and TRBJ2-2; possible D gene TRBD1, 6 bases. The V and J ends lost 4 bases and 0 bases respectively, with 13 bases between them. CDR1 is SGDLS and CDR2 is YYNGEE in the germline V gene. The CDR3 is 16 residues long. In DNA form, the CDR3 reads TGTGCCAGCAGCCCACAGGGACCCACGAACACCGGGGAGCTGTTTTTT. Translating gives CASSPQGPTNTGELFF.

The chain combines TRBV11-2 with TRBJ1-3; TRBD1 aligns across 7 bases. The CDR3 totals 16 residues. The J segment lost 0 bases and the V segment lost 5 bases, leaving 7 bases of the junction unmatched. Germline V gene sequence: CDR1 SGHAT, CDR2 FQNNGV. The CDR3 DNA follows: TGTGCCAGCAGCCCACGACAGGGCAACTCTGGAAACACCATATATTTT. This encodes CASSPRQGNSGNTIYF.

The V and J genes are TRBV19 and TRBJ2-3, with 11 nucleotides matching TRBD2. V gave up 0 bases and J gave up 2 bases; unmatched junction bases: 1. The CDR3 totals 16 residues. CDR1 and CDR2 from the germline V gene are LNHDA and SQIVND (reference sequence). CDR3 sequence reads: CASSIETSGVTDTQYF. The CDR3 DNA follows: TGTGCCAGTAGTATAGAGACTAGCGGGGTCACAGATACGCAGTATTTT.

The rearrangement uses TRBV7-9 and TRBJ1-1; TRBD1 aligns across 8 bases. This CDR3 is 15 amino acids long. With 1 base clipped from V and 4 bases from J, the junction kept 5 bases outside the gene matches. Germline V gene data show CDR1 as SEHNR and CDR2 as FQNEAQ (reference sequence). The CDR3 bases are TGTGCCAGCAGCTTAGGATCAGGGGGCGTCACTGAAGCTTTCTTT. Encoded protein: CASSLGSGGVTEAFF.

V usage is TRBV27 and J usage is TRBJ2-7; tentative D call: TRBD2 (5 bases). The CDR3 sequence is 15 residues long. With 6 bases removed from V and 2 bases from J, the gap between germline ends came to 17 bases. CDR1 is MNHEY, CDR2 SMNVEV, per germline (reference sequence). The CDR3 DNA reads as TGTGCCAGCAGCCGCCGGGGTGGGGTCACCTACGAGCAGTACTTC. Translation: CASSRRGGVTYEQYF.

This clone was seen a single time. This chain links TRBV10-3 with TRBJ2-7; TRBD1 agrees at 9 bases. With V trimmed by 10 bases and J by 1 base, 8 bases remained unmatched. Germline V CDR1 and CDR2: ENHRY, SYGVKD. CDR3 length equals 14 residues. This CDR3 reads CATKLGTGSYEQYF. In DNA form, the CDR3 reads TGTGCCACCAAGTTAGGGACAGGGTCCTACGAGCAGTACTTC.

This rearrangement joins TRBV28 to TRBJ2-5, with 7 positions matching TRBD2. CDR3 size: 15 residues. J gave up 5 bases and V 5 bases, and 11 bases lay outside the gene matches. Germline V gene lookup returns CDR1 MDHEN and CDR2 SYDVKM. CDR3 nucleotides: TGTGCCAGCAGTCGACTAGCCCGAGGAGAGGAGACCCAGTACTTC. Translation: CASSRLARGEETQYF.

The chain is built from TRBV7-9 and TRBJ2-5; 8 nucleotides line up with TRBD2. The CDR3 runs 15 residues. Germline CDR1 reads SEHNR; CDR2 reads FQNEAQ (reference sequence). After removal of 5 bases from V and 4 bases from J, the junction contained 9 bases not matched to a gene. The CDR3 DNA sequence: TGTGCCAGCAGCCCCTTCGCGGGGGGAGGAGAGACCCAGTACTTC. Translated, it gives CASSPFAGGGETQYF. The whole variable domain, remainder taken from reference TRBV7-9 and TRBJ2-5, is DTGVSQNPRHKITKRGQNVTFRCDPISEHNRLYWYRQTLGQGPEFLTYFQNEAQLEKSRLLSDRFSAERPKGSFSTLEIQRTEQGDSAMYLCASSPFAGGGETQYFGPGTRLLVL.

The CDR3 reads CASSQGSGANYGYTF. The CDR3 DNA reads TGTGCCAGCAGCCAAGGGTCCGGAGCTAACTATGGCTACACCTTC. The rearrangement uses TRBV4-2 and TRBJ1-2; no clear D gene. Trimming pared 1 base from V and 0 bases from J, leaving 9 bases between. The CDR3 runs 15 residues. Germline CDR1 reads LGHNA; CDR2 reads YNFKEQ.

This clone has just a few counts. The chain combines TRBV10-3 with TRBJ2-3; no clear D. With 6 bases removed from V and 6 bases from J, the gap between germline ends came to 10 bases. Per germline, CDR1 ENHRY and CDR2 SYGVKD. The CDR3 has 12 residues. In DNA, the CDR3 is TGTGCCATCAGCCCCTCTTCGGATACGCAGTATTTT. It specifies CAISPSSDTQYF.

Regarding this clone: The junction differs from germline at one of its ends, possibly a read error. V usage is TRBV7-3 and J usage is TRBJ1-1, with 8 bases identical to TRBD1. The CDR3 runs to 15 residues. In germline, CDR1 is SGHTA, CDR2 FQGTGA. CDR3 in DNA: TGTGCCAGCAGCCTAACGACAGGGGTGAACACTGAAGCTTTCTTT. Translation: CASSLTTGVNTEAFF.

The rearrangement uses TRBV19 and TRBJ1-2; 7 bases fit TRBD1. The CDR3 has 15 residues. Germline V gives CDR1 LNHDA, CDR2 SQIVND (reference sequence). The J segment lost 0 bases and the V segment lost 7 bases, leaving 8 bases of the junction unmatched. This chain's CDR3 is CASTAGQYPNYGYTF. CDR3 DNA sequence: TGTGCCAGTACCGCGGGACAGTACCCTAACTATGGCTACACCTTC.

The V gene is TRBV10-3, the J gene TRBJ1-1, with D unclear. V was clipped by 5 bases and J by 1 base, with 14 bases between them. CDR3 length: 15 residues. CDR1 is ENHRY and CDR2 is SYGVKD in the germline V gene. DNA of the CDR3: TGTGCCATCAGTCCCCGGCCAGACACGAACACTGAAGCTTTCTTT. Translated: CAISPRPDTNTEAFF.

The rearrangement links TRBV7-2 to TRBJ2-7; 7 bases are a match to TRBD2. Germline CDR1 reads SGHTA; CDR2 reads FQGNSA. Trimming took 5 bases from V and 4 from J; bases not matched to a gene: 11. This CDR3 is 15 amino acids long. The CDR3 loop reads CASSPTSVPKYEQYF. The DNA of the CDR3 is TGTGCCAGCAGCCCAACTAGCGTACCCAAGTACGAGCAGTACTTC.

CDR3 in amino acids: CASSPGQGRETQYF. The CDR3 DNA reads as TGTGCCAGCAGCCCTGGACAGGGGCGCGAGACCCAGTACTTC. This chain uses TRBV11-2 with TRBJ2-5; TRBD1 matches 9 bases. This CDR3 is built from 14 residues. From germline, CDR1 is SGHAT and CDR2 FQNNGV. The ends lost 5 bases at V and 5 bases at J; junction bases unmatched: 6. The complete variable domain, with remaining parts taken from reference TRBV11-2 and TRBJ2-5, reads EAGVAQSPRYKIIEKRQSVAFWCNPISGHATLYWYQQILGQGPKLLIQFQNNGVVDDSQLPKDRFSAERLKGVDSTLKIQPAKLEDSAVYLCASSPGQGRETQYFGPGTRLLVL.

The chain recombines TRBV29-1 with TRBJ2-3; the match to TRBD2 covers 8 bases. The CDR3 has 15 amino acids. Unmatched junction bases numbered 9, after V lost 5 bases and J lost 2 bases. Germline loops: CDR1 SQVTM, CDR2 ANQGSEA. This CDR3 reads CSVSLLADPTDTQYF. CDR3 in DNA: TGCAGCGTTAGTTTACTAGCGGACCCCACAGATACGCAGTATTTT.

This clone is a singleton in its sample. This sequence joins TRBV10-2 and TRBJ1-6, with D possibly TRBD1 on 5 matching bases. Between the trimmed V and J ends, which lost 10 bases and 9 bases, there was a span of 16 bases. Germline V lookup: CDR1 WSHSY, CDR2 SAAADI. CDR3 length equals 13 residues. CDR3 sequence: CATIPGKGSPLHF. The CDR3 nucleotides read TGCGCCACGATTCCAGGGAAAGGTTCACCCCTCCACTTT.

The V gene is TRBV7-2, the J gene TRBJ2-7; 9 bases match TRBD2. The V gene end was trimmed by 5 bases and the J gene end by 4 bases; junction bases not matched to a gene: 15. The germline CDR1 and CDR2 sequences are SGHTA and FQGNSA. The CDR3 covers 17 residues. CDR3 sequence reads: CASSPGGGRAWVYEQYF. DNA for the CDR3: TGTGCCAGCAGCCCTGGTGGCGGGAGGGCCTGGGTATACGAGCAGTACTTC.

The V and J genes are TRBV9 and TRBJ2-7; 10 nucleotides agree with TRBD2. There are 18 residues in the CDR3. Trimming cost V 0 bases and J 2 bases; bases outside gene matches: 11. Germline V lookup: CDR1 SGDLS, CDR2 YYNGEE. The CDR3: CASSVGTSGPGGTYEQYF. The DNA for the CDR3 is TGTGCCAGCAGCGTAGGGACTAGCGGACCAGGGGGGACCTACGAGCAGTACTTC.

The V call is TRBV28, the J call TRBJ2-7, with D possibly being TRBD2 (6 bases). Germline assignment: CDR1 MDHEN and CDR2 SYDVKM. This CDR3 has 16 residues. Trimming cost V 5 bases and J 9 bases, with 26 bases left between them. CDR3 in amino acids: CASSTPEGTYLRWQYF. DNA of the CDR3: TGTGCCAGCAGTACCCCGGAGGGGACGTACCTACGATGGCAGTACTTC.